This T cell receptor beta chain originates from a study of CXCR3-negative and CXCR3-positive naive CD8 T cells. Overall study findings and caveats: In CXCR3-positive naive cells, the TRB CDR3s were more hydrophobic than in CXCR3-negative naive cells.

All TRB cDNA libraries came from 5' RACE performed with UMI labels. From the 5' RACE reads, TCRdb lists one entry per CDR3 protein and no DNA. The specimen's table records roughly 99,000 distinct CDR3 sequences. Turning to this clonotype: Its antigen remains unidentified.

This CDR3 has 14 amino acids. Germline-derived CDR1 and CDR2 are LNHNV and YYDKDF (reference sequence). The V and J genes are TRBV15 and TRBJ2-3; TCRdb proposes TRBD2, but this gene call is untestable without DNA. Sequencing was carried out using naive CXCR3+ CD8+ T cells from blood. As for subset: CD45RO-CCR7+CD27+CD95- naive CD8+ T cells expressing CXCR3 (TNR3+). This sequence originates from a human donor in good health. Some clones in this sample may be carry-over from other donors' samples. The CDR3 region is CATLPEASTDTQYF.